The entry below describes one TCR beta chain. Its specificity is unknown. These data belong to a study of T cell responses to AZD1222 COVID-19 vaccine. Findings and caveats of the study: Among those given AZD1222, only six or seven were seropositive at baseline. The study found Spike-specific TCR breadth and depth rose after two AZD1222 doses.

The V gene end was trimmed by 6 bases and the J gene end by 7 bases; junction bases not matched to a gene: 15. The CDR3 has 16 amino acids. Germline CDR1 is MNHEY and CDR2 is SMNVEV (reference sequence). Here immunoSEQ multiplex PCR was the method, and the copy in TCRdb shows in-frame clones only, minus some. Here the sample spans 150,000 or so clones, about 86% being singletons. The V gene is TRBV27, the J gene TRBJ2-7, with 10 bases fitting TRBD2. The TCR sequence derives from an adult in good health. This material consisted of peripheral blood, taken on day 0 of MenACWY control vaccination. The CDR3 nucleotides read TGTGCCAGCAGGTGGGTTTTAGCGGGAGGATATCGGGAGCAGTACTTC. It translates to CASRWVLAGGYREQYF.